These 23 T cell receptor beta chains came from one sample sequenced in a study of beta chain features in type 1 diabetes. Isolated RNA was reverse transcribed in full, so expressed TCRB transcripts were sequenced. Method: immunoSEQ multiplex PCR; TCRdb's copy keeps in-frame clones and lacks some. The sample consists of some 500,000 clones, roughly an eighth of them appearing once. Sequenced sample: naive CD4+ T cells from blood. These receptors were taken from a woman aged 18-29 years in good health.

V gene TRBV29-1 combines with J gene TRBJ1-2, with TRBD1 identical over 9 bases. The CDR3 length is 14 residues. The V and J ends lost 7 bases and 4 bases, in that order; junction bases with no gene match: 10. Per the germline V gene, CDR1 is SQVTM and CDR2 is ANQGSEA. The CDR3 nucleotides are TGCAGCGCCGCGGGACAGGGAAGAATCTATGGCTACACCTTC. Amino acids: CSAAGQGRIYGYTF.

V gene TRBV7-8 combines with J gene TRBJ1-2, with 8 positions matching TRBD1. There are 15 residues in the CDR3. Germline CDR1 and CDR2: SGHVS and FQNEAQ. J gave up 8 bases and V 4 bases, and 12 bases lay outside the gene matches. CDR3 sequence (DNA): TGTGCCAGCAGCTCAAGAGACAGGGGACGTATGGGCTACACCTTC. Protein: CASSSRDRGRMGYTF.

This clone appeared a few times. The chain joins TRBV29-1 to TRBJ1-1, with 7 positions matching TRBD1. The CDR3 runs 12 residues. CDR1 SQVTM and CDR2 ANQGSEA come from the germline V gene. The V gene end was trimmed by 7 bases and the J gene end by 3 bases; junction bases not matched to a gene: 5. The CDR3 protein is CSGRQGYTEAFF. CDR3 coding DNA: TGCAGCGGCAGACAGGGCTACACTGAAGCTTTCTTT. Full variable domain (rest looked up from reference TRBV29-1 and TRBJ1-1): SAVISQKPSRDICQRGTSLTIQCQVDSQVTMMFWYRQQPGQSLTLIATANQGSEATYESGFVIDKFPISRPNLTFSTLTVSNMSPEDSSIYLCSGRQGYTEAFFGQGTRLTVV.

The chain joins TRBV7-2 to TRBJ2-5; D might be TRBD1 (7 bases). V was clipped by 5 bases and J by 6 bases, with 10 bases between them. Germline V gene data show CDR1 as SGHTA and CDR2 as FQGNSA. This CDR3 is built from 12 residues. CDR3 sequence (DNA): TGTGCCAGCAGCGCGGGACAGAAGACCCAGTACTTC. Protein product: CASSAGQKTQYF.

This clone was picked up a small number of times. The V call is TRBV29-1, the J call TRBJ2-7, with D possibly being TRBD1 (6 bases). The CDR3 has 14 amino acids. Trimming cost V 6 bases and J 1 base, with 16 bases left between them. Germline CDR1 is SQVTM and CDR2 is ANQGSEA. DNA for the CDR3: TGCAGCGTCCAATCCGGGACAACATCCTACGAGCAGTACTTC. Translating gives CSVQSGTTSYEQYF.

There are a few counts of this clone. CDR3 in DNA: TGTGCCACCAGCAGAGGTCCGGCCGGGGTTGGCGGGACCCTCCACTTT. Its translation is CATSRGPAGVGGTLHF. The V call is TRBV15, the J call TRBJ1-6; D gene ambiguous. CDR1 and CDR2 from the germline V gene are LNHNV and YYDKDF (reference sequence). Trimming cost V 1 base and J 14 bases, with 21 bases left between them. This CDR3 has 16 amino acids.

This clone was detected only a few times. Within the sample, other DNA sequences also encode this same CDR3. This chain joins TRBV9 and TRBJ2-3; 10 bases are shared with TRBD2. The CDR3 totals 14 residues. Per germline, CDR1 SGDLS and CDR2 YYNGEE. V was pared by 2 bases and J by 5 bases, with 2 bases of the junction left unmatched. The DNA for the CDR3 is TGTGCCAGCAGCGTGAGCGGGAGGGAAGATACGCAGTATTTT. It encodes CASSVSGREDTQYF. Full variable domain (outside the CDR3, taken from reference TRBV9 and TRBJ2-3): DSGVTQTPKHLITATGQRVTLRCSPRSGDLSVYWYQQSLDQGLQFLIQYYNGEERAKGNILERFSAQQFPDLHSELNLSSLELGDSALYFCASSVSGREDTQYFGPGTRLTVL.

The chain's CDR3 is CASRVQGAPRETQYF. CDR3 bases: TGTGCCAGCAGGGTACAGGGGGCCCCTAGAGAGACCCAGTACTTC. The V gene is TRBV7-2, the J gene TRBJ2-5, with 9 bases fitting TRBD1. In germline, CDR1 is SGHTA, CDR2 FQGNSA. The CDR3 is made up of 15 amino acids. V trimming: 6 bases; J trimming: 4 bases; junction bases outside the gene matches: 9.

The CDR3: CSVGDTWTLETQYF. DNA of the CDR3: TGCAGCGTTGGAGACACATGGACTTTAGAGACCCAGTACTTC. The V call is TRBV29-1, the J call TRBJ2-5; tentative D call: TRBD2 (5 bases). V lost 4 bases to trimming and J lost 4 bases, with 16 bases between them. Germline assignment: CDR1 SQVTM and CDR2 ANQGSEA. The CDR3 has 14 amino acids.

This sequence joins TRBV5-1 and TRBJ2-1, with D unresolved. The CDR3 sequence is 12 residues long. Trimming took off 0 bases at V and 10 bases at J, with 8 bases between the two ends. Germline V gives CDR1 SGHRS, CDR2 YFSETQ. In DNA form, the CDR3 reads TGCGCCAGCAGCTTGGGGCTGTACGAGCAGTTCTTC. As protein: CASSLGLYEQFF.

This clone occurred a few times. The V and J genes are TRBV7-9 and TRBJ1-6, with D unresolved. Per the germline V gene, CDR1 is SEHNR and CDR2 is FQNEAQ (reference sequence). V was clipped by 5 bases and J by 9 bases, with 14 bases between them. This CDR3 has 14 residues. CDR3 nucleotides: TGTGCCAGCAGCCTACAAGGTGATGGTTCACCCCTCCACTTT. This codes for CASSLQGDGSPLHF.

This clone was seen only a few times. This chain uses TRBV5-4 with TRBJ1-6; TRBD1 matches 7 bases. Germline loops: CDR1 SGHNT, CDR2 YYREEE (reference sequence). The CDR3 is made up of 15 amino acids. V lost 5 bases and J lost 11; bases outside the gene matches: 13. The CDR3 sequence: CASSYQQGLAAPLHF. For the CDR3, the DNA is TGTGCCAGCAGTTACCAACAGGGGCTAGCGGCACCCCTCCACTTT.

This clone was seen only a few times. The chain employs TRBV5-1 and TRBJ1-2; TRBD1 matches at 7 bases. J gave up 8 bases and V 0 bases, and 16 bases lay outside the gene matches. The CDR3 covers 17 residues. CDR1 and CDR2 (germline): SGHRS, YFSETQ. In DNA, the CDR3 is TGCGCCAGCAGCTTGGGAGGGACAGCCAATAAAGTGTACGGCTACACCTTC. Translated, it gives CASSLGGTANKVYGYTF. Filled out from reference TRBV5-1 and TRBJ1-2, the complete variable domain reads KAGVTQTPRYLIKTRGQQVTLSCSPISGHRSVSWYQQTPGQGLQFLFEYFSETQRNKGNFPGRFSGRQFSNSRSEMNVSTLELGDSALYLCASSLGGTANKVYGYTFGSGTRLTVV.

This clone has a handful of counts. The chain employs TRBV7-9 and TRBJ1-1, with TRBD1 as a possible D gene (6 bases). V was cut by 5 bases and J by 5 bases, with 15 bases left in between. CDR1 and CDR2 from the germline V gene are SEHNR and FQNEAQ (reference sequence). This CDR3 is 14 amino acids long. CDR3 protein: CASSPHVGGTEAFF. DNA for the CDR3: TGTGCCAGCAGCCCTCACGTAGGGGGGACTGAAGCTTTCTTT.

This clone was found a few times. The genes are TRBV30 and TRBJ1-5; 8 nucleotides line up with TRBD1. Germline lookup yields CDR1 GTSNPN and CDR2 SVGIG (reference sequence). This CDR3 has 17 residues. J was trimmed by 0 bases and V by 0 bases; bases with no gene match: 7. The CDR3 DNA is TGTGCCTGGAGTGTTCCCGGGACAGGACGTAGCAATCAGCCCCAGCATTTT. This codes for CAWSVPGTGRSNQPQHF.

This clone came up a few times. This chain joins TRBV5-1 and TRBJ2-5, with D maybe TRBD1 (6 bases). The ends were cut back, 2 bases at V and 4 bases at J, with 9 bases in the middle. CDR3 length: 13 amino acids. Germline-derived CDR1 and CDR2 are SGHRS and YFSETQ. CDR3 DNA sequence: TGCGCCAGCAGCTTAACAGGGATAGAGACCCAGTACTTC. This codes for CASSLTGIETQYF.

The gene calls are TRBV7-9 and TRBJ2-5, with TRBD2 as a possible D gene (6 bases). CDR1 SEHNR and CDR2 FQNEAQ come from the germline V gene (reference sequence). This CDR3 contains 16 residues. V was pared by 2 bases and J by 2 bases, with 15 bases between. Written as DNA, the CDR3 is TGTGCCAGCAGCTTAAAACCCGGGACTCCTCAAGAGACCCAGTACTTC. Its protein product is CASSLKPGTPQETQYF. Variable domain in full (rest from reference TRBV7-9 and TRBJ2-5): DTGVSQNPRHKITKRGQNVTFRCDPISEHNRLYWYRQTLGQGPEFLTYFQNEAQLEKSRLLSDRFSAERPKGSFSTLEIQRTEQGDSAMYLCASSLKPGTPQETQYFGPGTRLLVL.

This clone was counted a few times. The chain recombines TRBV7-3 with TRBJ2-7, with a possible D match to TRBD2 (6 bases). This CDR3 spans 15 amino acids. Germline V gene sequence: CDR1 SGHTA, CDR2 FQGTGA. The V end was cut by 1 base, the J end by 2 bases, with 12 bases between. The CDR3 loop is CASSLKGGPPYEQYF. The CDR3 DNA follows: TGTGCCAGCAGCTTAAAGGGAGGACCGCCCTACGAGCAGTACTTC.

In DNA form, the CDR3 reads TGTGCCAGCAGCCGGGGGACTAGCGCGACAGATACGCAGTATTTT. It yields the protein CASSRGTSATDTQYF. This chain connects TRBV7-8 to TRBJ2-3; 10 nucleotides line up with TRBD2. The length of the CDR3 is 15 residues. With 5 bases clipped from V and 3 bases from J, the junction kept 5 bases outside the gene matches. Per germline, CDR1 SGHVS and CDR2 FQNEAQ.

This clone occurred a few times. The chain couples TRBV7-3 to TRBJ2-1; D is unclear. V shed 3 bases and J shed 2 bases, with 5 bases lying between them. This CDR3 region has 13 residues. From germline, CDR1 is SGHTA and CDR2 FQGTGA. The CDR3 loop reads CASSFGTYNEQFF. The CDR3 coding sequence is TGTGCCAGCAGCTTTGGTACCTACAATGAGCAGTTCTTC.

This clone occurred a few times. The CDR3 DNA follows: TGTGCCAGCAGCGTAGTTTTGAACACTGAAGCTTTCTTT. As protein: CASSVVLNTEAFF. The V gene is TRBV14, the J gene TRBJ1-1, with D uncertain. The CDR3 loop spans 13 amino acids. Germline V gene data show CDR1 as SGHDN and CDR2 as FVKESK. V lost 5 bases and J lost 0, with 7 bases in between.

The V call is TRBV7-9, the J call TRBJ1-1, with unresolved D. Trimming removed 4 bases from V and 6 bases from J, with 12 bases in between. This CDR3 is 13 amino acids long. Per germline, CDR1 SEHNR and CDR2 FQNEAQ (reference sequence). CDR3 protein: CASSSGAWAEAFF. The CDR3 region has the DNA TGTGCCAGCAGCTCTGGTGCCTGGGCTGAAGCTTTCTTT.

The sample holds a few counts of this clone. The chain couples TRBV18 to TRBJ2-1; D remains unclear. V gave up 3 bases and J gave up 7 bases, with 13 bases separating them. The CDR3 extends over 14 amino acids. CDR1 is KGHSH, CDR2 LQKENI, per germline. CDR3 nucleotide sequence: TGTGCCAGCTCACCGAATTCTCCCAAGAATGAGCAGTTCTTC. Residues: CASSPNSPKNEQFF.